This T cell receptor (beta chain) was captured in a study of shared clonotypes between healthy human individuals. A single count supports this clone. Repertoires were generated with immunoSEQ multiplex PCR, while TCRdb's copy carries only in-frame clones and drops some. The sample lists roughly 2.4 million clones, approximately 94% occurring once. The CDR3 is made up of 15 amino acids. The ends were cut back, 1 base at V and 5 bases at J, with 15 bases in the middle. Per the germline V gene, CDR1 is SGHNT and CDR2 is YYREEE (reference sequence). V is TRBV5-4 and J is TRBJ1-2; D not resolved. This receptor was obtained from a man between 18 and 35 years old in good health. Sequenced: naive CD4+ T cells sorted from blood. As for subset: CD45RA+ positively selected. The CDR3 here is CASSLITGIGYGYTF. CDR3 bases: TGTGCCAGCAGCTTGATAACGGGCATTGGGTATGGCTACACCTTC.